The clone carrying this T cell receptor (beta chain) has a count of ten or more. Its antigen is not known. Little can be read into the size of this beta chain, an off-target read in a library designed for alpha chains. Trimming left V 1 base short and J 1 base short, with 10 bases between. From germline, CDR1 is SGDLS and CDR2 YYNGEE. The CDR3 loop spans 15 amino acids. Unique molecular identifiers, one per molecule, were present on every TCR cDNA molecule. TCRdb called the 5' RACE reads again in MiXCR, with one record for every CDR3 protein. The top ten hold under 55% of the sample, which has roughly 13,000 distinct CDR3 sequences, 3% to 5% seen once. The data derive from a study of spatial heterogeneity in lung cancer. Study information: Each unique TCR and UMI combination was seen more than ten times on average in raw reads. Overall study findings and caveats: TCRs found ubiquitously expanded in tumor appeared in blood more at resection than at follow-up.

Documented time point: sample taken at primary tumor resection. Unsorted whole RNA of tumor, nontumor lung or frozen PBMC was sequenced. The cohort: 70 to 75 early-stage, untreated non-small cell lung cancer patients. The clonotype comes from a male donor with early-stage non-small cell lung cancer. The sample consisted of PBMCs, taken at surgery. This chain connects TRBV9 to TRBJ2-3, with D tentatively TRBD2 (6 bases). The CDR3 protein is CASSVTGEGTDTQYF. CDR3 nucleotide sequence: TGTGCCAGCAGCGTAACGGGGGAGGGCACAGATACGCAGTATTTT.